A single sample gave rise to the 16 T cell receptor beta chains below, sequenced in a study of early T cells in non-severe SARS-CoV-2 infection. TCRdb ran MiXCR on the 5' RACE reads and lists one entry per CDR3 protein. Of 33,000 or so distinct CDR3 sequences in the sample, 5.5% to 6.5% were seen once. The specimen was whole blood. The origin of the receptors is an adult who was a healthcare worker with PCR-confirmed SARS-CoV-2 infection or an uninfected control (not recorded which).

This clonotype was observed at least ten times. V and J are TRBV6-1 and TRBJ2-7; D remains ambiguous. The germline gives CDR1 MNHNS, CDR2 SASEGT. V was cut by 6 bases and J by 2 bases, with 11 bases left in between. The CDR3 runs 13 residues. DNA of the CDR3: TGTGCCAGCAGCGCCGACCCTACCTACGAGCAGTACTTC. It encodes CASSADPTYEQYF.

In regard to this clonotype: A clone one base away is much larger, so this may be a read error. This rearrangement joins TRBV30 to TRBJ2-1, with TRBD2 as a possible D gene (7 bases). CDR3 length: 13 amino acids. Germline V gene data show CDR1 as GTSNPN and CDR2 as SVGIG (reference sequence). CDR3 DNA sequence: TGTGCCTGGACGGCGGGGGCCTACAATGGGCAGTTCTTC. It yields the protein CAWTAGAYNGQFF.

In its sample, this clonotype was seen many times. The rearrangement joins TRBV6-6 to TRBJ2-2; 10 positions match TRBD1. The J segment lost 6 bases and the V segment lost 0 bases, leaving 1 base of the junction unmatched. Germline V gene data show CDR1 as MNHNY and CDR2 as SVGAGI (reference sequence). The CDR3 has 15 amino acids. CDR3 sequence (DNA): TGTGCCAGCAGTTACTCTGGACAGGGGGCCGGGGAGCTGTTTTTT. This translates into CASSYSGQGAGELFF.

This clonotype occurred many times. The chain couples TRBV29-1 to TRBJ1-3; maybe TRBD1 (5 bases). In germline, CDR1 is SQVTM, CDR2 ANQGSEA. The V and J ends lost 3 bases and 8 bases respectively, with 14 bases between them. CDR3 size: 13 residues. The CDR3 reads CSVEGGGRYTIYF. The CDR3 DNA sequence: TGCAGCGTTGAGGGGGGTGGGAGATACACCATATATTTT. The entire variable domain, with the rest obtained from reference TRBV29-1 and TRBJ1-3, is as follows: SAVISQKPSRDICQRGTSLTIQCQVDSQVTMMFWYRQQPGQSLTLIATANQGSEATYESGFVIDKFPISRPNLTFSTLTVSNMSPEDSSIYLCSVEGGGRYTIYFGEGSWLTVV.

There are a few counts of this clonotype. The chain recombines TRBV4-3 with TRBJ2-3, with TRBD2 identical over 10 bases. The trim removed 0 bases at V and 7 bases at J, leaving 10 bases unmatched. This CDR3 contains 17 residues. CDR1 and CDR2 (germline): LGHNA, YSLEER. The CDR3 sequence is CASSQDPGAGGPNTQYF. The CDR3 bases are TGCGCCAGCAGCCAAGATCCCGGAGCGGGGGGGCCGAATACGCAGTATTTT.

This clonotype was seen at least ten times. The genes are TRBV6-1 and TRBJ2-3; no clear D gene. This CDR3 comprises 12 residues. Germline-derived CDR1 and CDR2 are MNHNS and SASEGT. V lost 3 bases to trimming and J lost 4 bases, with 5 bases between them. This CDR3 is CASSDQADTQYF. As DNA, the CDR3 is TGTGCCAGCAGTGACCAGGCAGATACGCAGTATTTT.

At least ten counts were recorded for this clonotype. The J gene is TRBJ2-1, the V gene TRBV9; 9 positions match TRBD2. Germline trimming cut 0 bases from V and 4 bases from J; bases unmatched to any gene: 2. Germline V gives CDR1 SGDLS, CDR2 YYNGEE. This CDR3 spans 15 amino acids. CDR3 region: CASSVVAGGYNEQFF. Here the CDR3 DNA reads TGTGCCAGCAGCGTAGTGGCGGGAGGGTACAATGAGCAGTTCTTC.

This clonotype was seen repeatedly, ten times or more. CDR3 sequence reads: CASQRRASETQYF. The CDR3 region has the DNA TGCGCCAGTCAAAGGCGGGCATCAGAGACCCAGTACTTC. The rearrangement uses TRBV5-1 and TRBJ2-5, with a possible D match to TRBD2 (5 bases). Germline-derived CDR1 and CDR2 are SGHRS and YFSETQ. Trimming shortened V by 8 bases and J by 4 bases, and 15 bases separated the two germline ends. The CDR3 length is 13 residues.

Ten or more counts support this clonotype. The chain carries TRBV6-8 and TRBJ2-7; D gene unclear. CDR1 MNHGY and CDR2 SAAAGT come from the germline V gene. This CDR3 is built from 16 residues. V was shortened by 5 bases and J by 0 bases, with 17 bases between the two germline ends. Written as DNA, the CDR3 is TGTGCCAGCAGTCCCACCACAAGGCACAGCTCCTACGAGCAGTACTTC. Protein: CASSPTTRHSSYEQYF.

This clonotype was recorded many times. The gene calls are TRBV6-5 and TRBJ2-1, with 15 bases fitting TRBD2. With 4 bases clipped from V and 6 bases from J, the junction kept 1 base outside the gene matches. Germline lookup yields CDR1 MNHEY and CDR2 SVGAGI. The CDR3 loop spans 15 amino acids. CDR3 bases: TGTGCCAGCAGTTTGGGACTAGCGGGGGGCAATGAGCAGTTCTTC. It encodes CASSLGLAGGNEQFF.

This clonotype was seen many times. The chain joins TRBV27 to TRBJ1-4; D call uncertain. Germline V lookup: CDR1 MNHEY, CDR2 SMNVEV (reference sequence). Trimming took off 6 bases at V and 3 bases at J, with 8 bases between the two ends. The CDR3 contains 13 residues. The CDR3: CASRTSPNEKLFF. The DNA for the CDR3 is TGTGCCAGCAGGACGTCCCCTAATGAAAAACTGTTTTTT.

This clonotype has at least ten counts. CDR3: CSVQTGGFWGYTF. The CDR3, as DNA: TGCAGCGTGCAAACAGGGGGCTTTTGGGGCTACACCTTC. The chain couples TRBV29-1 to TRBJ1-2, with 9 bases aligning to TRBD1. The V gene end was trimmed by 6 bases and the J gene end by 8 bases; junction bases not matched to a gene: 10. The CDR3 runs to 13 residues. Germline V gene lookup returns CDR1 SQVTM and CDR2 ANQGSEA.

This clonotype came up many times. The V and J genes are TRBV28 and TRBJ2-1; 7 nucleotides agree with TRBD1. Germline lookup yields CDR1 MDHEN and CDR2 SYDVKM. V was clipped by 4 bases and J by 4 bases; unmatched bases: 10. The CDR3 extends over 16 amino acids. Written as DNA, the CDR3 is TGTGCCAGCAGTTGGTTAGGAACAGGGGCTTACAATGAGCAGTTCTTC. Translated, it gives CASSWLGTGAYNEQFF.

This clonotype was detected ten times or more. The V call is TRBV7-2, the J call TRBJ2-7; no definite D call. V was cut by 5 bases and J by 0 bases, with 20 bases left in between. The germline V gene has CDR1 SGHTA and CDR2 FQGNSA. The CDR3 is 17 residues long. CDR3 sequence reads: CASSPEVGSFFSYEQYF. CDR3 DNA sequence: TGTGCCAGCAGCCCCGAAGTCGGCAGTTTCTTCTCCTACGAGCAGTACTTC.

The CDR3 region is CASSWGQNTEAFF. Here the CDR3 DNA reads TGTGCCAGCTCATGGGGACAGAACACTGAAGCTTTCTTT. The chain is built from TRBV18 and TRBJ1-1, with a tentative D call TRBD1 (6 bases). CDR1 and CDR2 (germline): KGHSH, LQKENI. The CDR3 runs 13 residues. V was trimmed by 5 bases and J by 1 base, leaving 8 bases between them.

The chain is built from TRBV12-3 or TRBV12-4 and TRBJ2-7, with 10 positions matching TRBD2. The CDR3 runs 14 residues. V lost 6 bases to trimming and J lost 5 bases; unmatched junction nucleotides: 7. CDR3 coding DNA: TGTGCCAGCAGGCCTAGCGGGAGCACCCACGAGCAGTACTTC. This gives the protein CASRPSGSTHEQYF.